This T cell receptor beta chain was observed in a study of neoadjuvant nivolumab and ipilimumab in lung cancer. Germline lookup yields CDR1 SGHRS and CDR2 YFSETQ. The V gene end was trimmed by 1 base and the J gene end by 5 bases; junction bases not matched to a gene: 4. The CDR3 runs to 14 residues. About this clone itself: Its antigen is as yet unknown.

Overall study results and limits: Blood richness before therapy tracked richness in tumors resected after neoadjuvant therapy. TCR clonality did not significantly correlate with pathologic tumor regression. From pretherapy to surgery, tumor richness and clonality rose with dual therapy.

TCRdb keeps only in-frame clones here, not all; method: immunoSEQ multiplex PCR. The table has tens of thousands of clones, approximately 90% seen once. This clonotype originated in an adult with non-small cell lung cancer. Some clones in this sample may be carry-over from other donors' samples. The sequencing here drew on blood, taken before neoadjuvant nivolumab, alone or with ipilimumab. The chain combines TRBV5-1 with TRBJ2-5; 8 positions agree with TRBD2. As DNA, the CDR3 is TGCGCCAGCAGCTTGCAGCGGGAGATGGAGACCCAGTACTTC. It yields the protein CASSLQREMETQYF. The full variable domain, in which reference TRBV5-1 and TRBJ2-5 provide the parts outside the CDR3, is KAGVTQTPRYLIKTRGQQVTLSCSPISGHRSVSWYQQTPGQGLQFLFEYFSETQRNKGNFPGRFSGRQFSNSRSEMNVSTLELGDSALYLCASSLQREMETQYFGPGTRLLVL.